Presented here are 9 T cell receptor beta chains from one specimen sequenced in a study of T-cell reconstitution after alpha-beta-depleted transplantation in children. A library of TCRbeta sequences, prepared with unique molecular identifiers, was generated. TCRdb re-derived calls from the PCR reads in MiXCR, one entry per CDR3 protein. Of 600,000 to 800,000 distinct CDR3 sequences listed, around 12% are singletons. This specimen consisted of PBMCs, obtained before TCRalphabeta/CD19-depleted stem cell transplant. These receptor sequences come from a girl aged 2 to 10 with congenital amegakaryocytic thrombocytopenia, due to receive a stem cell transplant.

V is TRBV10-3 and J is TRBJ2-3; tentatively, D is TRBD1 or TRBD2 (5 bases each). Germline CDR1 and CDR2: ENHRY and SYGVKD. The V gene lost 8 bases and the J gene lost 5 bases, with 20 bases spanning the gap. The CDR3 covers 15 residues. The CDR3 loop reads CAIGGGRGGEDTQYF. CDR3 nucleotide sequence: TGTGCCATCGGGGGTGGGAGAGGAGGAGAAGATACGCAGTATTTT.

This clonotype turned up a few times. The chain has TRBV11-2 and TRBJ2-1; a possible D gene is TRBD2 (5 bases). Germline CDR1 reads SGHAT; CDR2 reads FQNNGV. V lost 5 bases, J lost 5 bases, and 16 bases lay in between. This CDR3 has 15 residues. This CDR3 reads CASSARGVAHNEQFF. CDR3 in DNA: TGTGCCAGCAGCGCCCGGGGAGTGGCTCACAATGAGCAGTTCTTC.

In its sample, this clonotype was seen many times. The chain recombines TRBV29-1 with TRBJ2-6; weak D call: TRBD2 (5 bases). CDR3 length: 13 amino acids. V lost 4 bases, J lost 2 bases, and 6 bases lay in between. Germline assignment: CDR1 SQVTM and CDR2 ANQGSEA. This CDR3 reads CSVAGAGANVLTF. The CDR3 bases are TGCAGCGTTGCCGGGGCTGGGGCCAACGTCCTGACTTTC. The whole variable domain, filled in from reference TRBV29-1 and TRBJ2-6, reads SAVISQKPSRDICQRGTSLTIQCQVDSQVTMMFWYRQQPGQSLTLIATANQGSEATYESGFVIDKFPISRPNLTFSTLTVSNMSPEDSSIYLCSVAGAGANVLTFGAGSRLTVL.

This clonotype was counted at least ten times. V is TRBV7-2 and J is TRBJ2-1; no definite D call. V was cut by 5 bases and J by 6 bases, with 11 bases left in between. The CDR3 loop spans 13 amino acids. CDR1 SGHTA and CDR2 FQGNSA come from the germline V gene. In DNA form, the CDR3 reads TGTGCCAGCAGCCGTTCGGTAGGCAATGAGCAGTTCTTC. As protein: CASSRSVGNEQFF.

This clonotype was picked up many times. This chain connects TRBV20-1 to TRBJ2-7; the D is unclear. The CDR3 runs to 14 residues. CDR1 is DFQATT and CDR2 is SNEGSKA in the germline V gene (reference sequence). Trimming pared 2 bases from V and 2 bases from J, leaving 13 bases between. Written as DNA, the CDR3 is TGCAGTGCTAGAAGGTTCCAGGAGACCTACGAGCAGTACTTC. Its translation: CSARRFQETYEQYF.

This clonotype was recorded many times. The rearrangement links TRBV5-5 to TRBJ2-7; D uncertain. The germline V and J ends were trimmed by 4 bases and 4 bases, with 6 bases remaining between them. The CDR3 loop spans 11 amino acids. Germline V gene data show CDR1 as SGHKS and CDR2 as YYEKEE (reference sequence). CDR3 residues: CASSAYYEQYF. CDR3 nucleotide sequence: TGTGCCAGCAGCGCTTATTACGAGCAGTACTTC.

The rearrangement uses TRBV20-1 and TRBJ1-5, with TRBD1 identical over 7 bases. This CDR3 spans 15 amino acids. The ends lost 1 base at V and 4 bases at J; junction bases unmatched: 7. The V gene's germline CDR1 is DFQATT and CDR2 SNEGSKA (reference sequence). In DNA form, the CDR3 reads TGCAGTGCTAGAGCGGGGACAGTTCCGAATCAGCCCCAGCATTTT. Protein: CSARAGTVPNQPQHF.

This clonotype was observed many times. The chain recombines TRBV25-1 with TRBJ2-1; TRBD2 matches 7 bases. V lost 5 bases and J lost 7; bases outside the gene matches: 20. This CDR3 has 18 amino acids. CDR1 is MGHDK, CDR2 SYGVNS, per germline. The CDR3 DNA reads TGTGCCAGCAGTTCCCCATATTGGGACTCTATAGCGGGTAATGAGCAGTTCTTC. Protein sequence: CASSSPYWDSIAGNEQFF.

Ten or more counts support this clonotype. J is TRBJ2-7 and V is TRBV5-1; D is uncertain. Germline CDR1 SGHRS, CDR2 YFSETQ. Trimming left V 4 bases short and J 0 bases short, with 5 bases between. The CDR3 is 12 residues long. CDR3 sequence (DNA): TGCGCCAGCAGCAGGGACTCCTACGAGCAGTACTTC. Amino acid sequence: CASSRDSYEQYF.